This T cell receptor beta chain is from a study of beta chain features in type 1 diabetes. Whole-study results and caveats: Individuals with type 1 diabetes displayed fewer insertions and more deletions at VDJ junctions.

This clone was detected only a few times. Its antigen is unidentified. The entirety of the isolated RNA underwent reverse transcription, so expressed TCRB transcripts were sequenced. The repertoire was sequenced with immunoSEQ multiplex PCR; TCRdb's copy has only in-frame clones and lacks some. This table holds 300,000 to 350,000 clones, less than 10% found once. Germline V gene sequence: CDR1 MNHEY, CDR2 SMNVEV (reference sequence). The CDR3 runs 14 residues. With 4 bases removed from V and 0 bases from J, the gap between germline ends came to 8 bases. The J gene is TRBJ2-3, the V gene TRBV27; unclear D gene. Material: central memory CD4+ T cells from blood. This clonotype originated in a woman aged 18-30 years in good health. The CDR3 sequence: CASSWAASTDTQYF. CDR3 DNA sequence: TGTGCCAGCAGTTGGGCGGCTAGCACAGATACGCAGTATTTT.